The following is a T cell receptor beta chain sequence with its context. In this sample, this clonotype turned up a few times. Its antigen is unknown. Base qualities are not provided; no much larger clone lies one nucleotide away. Library method: PCR. Sequencing relied on an Illumina HiSeq 2500. To normalize quantification of the TCRbeta repertoire, the TCR libraries were built with molecular barcoding that relied on unique molecular identifiers. TCRdb reprocessed the public reads (quality trimming at Q25 with fastp, clone calling with MiXCR) and kept in-frame beta chains. Each CDR3 protein gets just one entry, which takes the most common genes and DNA from the rows behind it. A total of 250,000 to 400,000 distinct CDR3 sequences appear in this sample, approximately 23% of them only once. The biggest ten clones account for around 9.9% of the sample. The data are from a study of T-cell reconstitution after alpha-beta-depleted transplantation in children listed by TCRdb under 2016. About the study as a whole: Using TCR repertoire profiling, the study followed T-cell immune reconstitution in a quantitative way in children after TCRalphabeta/CD19-depleted allogeneic hematopoietic cell transplantation.

The sample's treatment or condition label is to be understood as: allogeneic hematopoietic cell transplantation with graft depleted of TCRalphabeta T cells and CD19 B cells. TCRalphabeta/CD19-depleted allogeneic hematopoietic cell grafts were given to the transplant recipients, all of whom were children. What the authors observed across the whole study: The high TCRbeta diversity at day 60 in some patients was ascribed to recipient T cells and intrathymic progenitors that had survived conditioning. Over the following months the frequencies of hyperexpanded clones went down, and after one year T-cell counts and TCRbeta diversity were mostly credited to newly produced T cells. The apparently early recovery of alphabetaT-cell counts about two months after transplant reportedly depended on only several hundred rapidly expanded clones that came from non-depleted graft cells.

Here the sequenced sample was PBMCs, mostly from graft donor cells, taken 180 days after TCRalphabeta/CD19-depleted stem cell transplant. The TCR originated in a male patient aged 10 to 17 who had a stem cell transplant for acute lymphoblastic leukemia, so the T cells may come from the graft donor.

The bases read TGTGCCAGCAGTGATCACGGAAGTTCAGGACTCAACAATGAGCAGTTCTTC. Its translation reads: CASSDHGSSGLNNEQFF. The sequence joins TRBV2 to TRBJ2-1; tentative D gene TRBD2, with 5 bases matching. From a lookup of the germline V gene, CDR1 and CDR2 are SNHLY and FYNNEI. The CDR3 numbers 17 residues from cysteine through phenylalanine. The retained sequence is limited to the CDR3, 51 bases, with the frame set at the first base. The V and J ends are trimmed by 3 bases and 5 bases, leaving 20 bases between them.